Described below is a single T cell receptor beta chain sequence and its context. No antigen is known for it. CDR3 length equals 12 residues. V was clipped by 4 bases and J by 6 bases, with 10 bases between them. Per germline, CDR1 SGHVS and CDR2 FNYEAQ. The data belong to a study of OX40 agonist ivuxolimab in advanced cancers. Study-wide results and limits: Certain nonresponders additionally had low normalized T-cell clonal expansion.

Using immunoSEQ multiplex PCR, the repertoire was profiled, and TCRdb retains in-frame clones only, with some absent. The table lists tens of thousands of clones, about nine tenths of them singletons. Sequenced material: CD4+ or CD8+ T cells sorted from blood, taken in a trial of the OX40 agonist ivuxolimab. The chain joins TRBV7-6 to TRBJ2-7, with D possibly TRBD2 on 6 matching bases. The source of this sequence is an adult with an advanced solid tumor such as melanoma, head and neck, liver or kidney cancer. CDR3 in amino acids: CASSSPGVEQYF. The CDR3 DNA reads as TGTGCCAGCAGCTCCCCGGGGGTCGAGCAGTACTTC. The full variable domain, completed using reference TRBV7-6 and TRBJ2-7, is GAGVSQSPRYKVTKRGQDVALRCDPISGHVSLYWYRQALGQGPEFLTYFNYEAQQDKSGLPNDRFSAERPEGSISTLTIQRTEQRDSAMYRCASSSPGVEQYFGPGTRLTVT.